The clone carrying this T cell receptor beta chain was counted once. Antigen: not known. V was clipped by 0 bases and J by 7 bases, with 16 bases between them. The CDR3 sequence is 15 residues long. Clones were sequenced by immunoSEQ multiplex PCR, and TCRdb holds only the in-frame ones, with some missing. Among under 400,000 clones listed, roughly 88% were seen once. The data stem from a study of cytomegalovirus exposure and HLA in healthy donors. General study findings and limits: That first-cohort TCR clusters tended to co-occur in the approximately 110 validation repertoires was found in a later analysis.

The chain has TRBV23-1 and TRBJ2-7, with no clear D. TRBV23-1 belongs to the ORF category, with a function that is uncertain. The source is a woman in her late teens or twenties in good health and CMV-seronegative. The specimen sequenced was PBMCs. The CDR3 DNA reads TGCGCCAGCAGTCAATCGCAGACTCTTATGCGGGAGCAGTACTTC. It encodes CASSQSQTLMREQYF.